Below, 11 T cell receptor beta chains from the same sample are listed, as sequenced in a study of T cell responses to AZD1222 COVID-19 vaccine. The assay was immunoSEQ multiplex PCR, and TCRdb's table has in-frame clones only and misses some. The table lists some 96,000 clones, 89% of them singletons. The source was peripheral blood, collected on day 0 of AZD1222 vaccination. All receptors come from an adult in good health.

The gene calls are TRBV6-5 and TRBJ1-5; no definite D call. V lost 6 bases and J 4 bases, leaving 7 bases between the germline ends. Germline V gives CDR1 MNHEY, CDR2 SVGAGI. CDR3 size: 12 residues. CDR3 amino acids: CASRNTNQPQHF. The CDR3 coding sequence is TGTGCCAGCAGGAACACAAATCAGCCCCAGCATTTT.

The chain recombines TRBV2 with TRBJ1-1, with D possibly being TRBD1 (6 bases). CDR3 length: 15 residues. Per the germline V gene, CDR1 is SNHLY and CDR2 is FYNNEI. Trimming pared 4 bases from V and 5 bases from J, leaving 17 bases between. CDR3 sequence: CASSALGAGKTEAFF. The CDR3, as DNA: TGTGCCAGCAGTGCCCTGGGGGCTGGGAAGACTGAAGCTTTCTTT.

This clone was recorded once. V is TRBV11-2 and J is TRBJ2-1; no definite D call. Germline CDR1 and CDR2: SGHAT and FQNNGV. The ends were cut back, 3 bases at V and 9 bases at J, with 6 bases in the middle. The CDR3 loop spans 11 amino acids. Written as DNA, the CDR3 is TGTGCCAGCAGCTTCGACATTGAGCAGTTCTTC. As protein: CASSFDIEQFF.

In its sample, this clone is medium-sized. This rearrangement joins TRBV6-2 or TRBV6-3 to TRBJ2-2; 9 nucleotides agree with TRBD1. This CDR3 is 16 amino acids long. Per germline, CDR1 MNHEY and CDR2 SVGEGT. Unmatched junction bases numbered 6, after V lost 2 bases and J lost 5 bases. For the CDR3, the DNA is TGTGCCAGCAGTTACCGGGACAGGGTAGAGACCGGGGAGCTGTTTTTT. It specifies CASSYRDRVETGELFF.

In regard to this clone: Other DNA sequences of this sample code for an identical CDR3. The chain is built from TRBV11-3 and TRBJ2-1; TRBD2 agrees at 8 bases. The V gene's germline CDR1 is SGHNT and CDR2 YENEEA. CDR3 length: 14 amino acids. V lost 4 bases to trimming and J lost 2 bases; unmatched junction nucleotides: 1. CDR3 sequence reads: CASSSGLAYNEQFF. CDR3 nucleotides: TGTGCCAGCAGCTCGGGACTAGCCTACAATGAGCAGTTCTTC.

The genes are TRBV9 and TRBJ2-1; 9 bases are shared with TRBD2. This CDR3 has 16 amino acids. Germline loops: CDR1 SGDLS, CDR2 YYNGEE. J lost 4 bases, V lost 4 bases, and 9 bases had no gene match. CDR3 loop: CASSTQSAGGYNEQFF. CDR3 nucleotide sequence: TGTGCCAGCAGCACACAATCAGCGGGAGGATACAATGAGCAGTTCTTC.

The rearrangement uses TRBV6-5 and TRBJ1-1, with TRBD1 as a possible D gene (5 bases). The germline V and J ends were trimmed by 0 bases and 5 bases, with 13 bases remaining between them. CDR1 is MNHEY and CDR2 is SVGAGI in the germline V gene. The CDR3 covers 15 residues. DNA of the CDR3: TGTGCCAGCAGTTACTCGTCAGGGTGGGATACTGAAGCTTTCTTT. It encodes CASSYSSGWDTEAFF.

This sequence joins TRBV19 and TRBJ2-1; TRBD2 aligns across 11 bases. This CDR3 is 12 amino acids long. Losses at the gene ends were 6 bases for V and 11 bases for J; bases not matched to a gene: 3. Germline-derived CDR1 and CDR2 are LNHDA and SQIVND (reference sequence). As DNA, the CDR3 is TGTGCCAGTAGAAGACTAGCGGGGAAGCAGTTCTTC. It translates to CASRRLAGKQFF.

The rearrangement uses TRBV5-8 and TRBJ1-4; no clear D gene. CDR1 is SGHTS, CDR2 YDEGEE, per germline. With 4 bases removed from V and 10 bases from J, the gap between germline ends came to 17 bases. The CDR3 runs to 14 residues. The CDR3 here is CASSPGPITGKLFF. Here the CDR3 DNA reads TGTGCCAGCAGCCCGGGTCCAATTACCGGAAAACTGTTTTTT.

This clone has a single count. The chain combines TRBV5-1 with TRBJ2-3, with TRBD2 identical over 8 bases. CDR1 SGHRS and CDR2 YFSETQ come from the germline V gene. This CDR3 contains 15 residues. V was clipped by 2 bases and J by 0 bases; unmatched bases: 2. The CDR3 is CASSFSGVSTDTQYF. CDR3 coding DNA: TGCGCCAGCAGCTTTAGCGGGGTTAGCACAGATACGCAGTATTTT.

The chain links TRBV18 to TRBJ2-2; 9 nucleotides line up with TRBD1. Losses at the gene ends were 3 bases for V and 1 base for J; bases not matched to a gene: 0. Per germline, CDR1 KGHSH and CDR2 LQKENI. This CDR3 is 15 amino acids long. The CDR3 region is CASSPGQGNTGELFF. The CDR3 nucleotides are TGTGCCAGCTCACCGGGACAGGGGAACACCGGGGAGCTGTTTTTT.